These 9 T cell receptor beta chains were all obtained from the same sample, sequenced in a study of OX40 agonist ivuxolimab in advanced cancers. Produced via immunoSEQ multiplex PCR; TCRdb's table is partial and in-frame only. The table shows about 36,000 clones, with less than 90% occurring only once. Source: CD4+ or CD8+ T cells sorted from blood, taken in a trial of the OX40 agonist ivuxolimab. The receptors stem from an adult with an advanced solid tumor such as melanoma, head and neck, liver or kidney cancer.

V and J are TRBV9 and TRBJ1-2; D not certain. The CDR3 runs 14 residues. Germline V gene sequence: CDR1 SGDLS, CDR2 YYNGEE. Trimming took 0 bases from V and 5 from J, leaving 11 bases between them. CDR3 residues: CASSVELGFYGYTF. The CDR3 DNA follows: TGTGCCAGCAGCGTAGAGCTGGGGTTTTATGGCTACACCTTC.

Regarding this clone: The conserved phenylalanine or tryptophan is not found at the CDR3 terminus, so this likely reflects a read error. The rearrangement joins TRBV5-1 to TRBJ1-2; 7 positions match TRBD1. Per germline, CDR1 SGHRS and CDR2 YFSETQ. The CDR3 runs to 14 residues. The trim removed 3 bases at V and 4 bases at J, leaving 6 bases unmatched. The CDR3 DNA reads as TGCGCCAGCAGCTCCGGGACAGACGTCTATGGCTACACCCTC. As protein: CASSSGTDVYGYTL.

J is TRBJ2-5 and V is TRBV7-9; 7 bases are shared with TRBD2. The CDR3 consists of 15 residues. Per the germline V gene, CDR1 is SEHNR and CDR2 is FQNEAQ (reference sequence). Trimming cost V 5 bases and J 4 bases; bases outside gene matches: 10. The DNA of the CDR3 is TGTGCCAGCAGCCAGAGCGGGATTAGTCGAGAGACCCAGTACTTC. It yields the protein CASSQSGISRETQYF.

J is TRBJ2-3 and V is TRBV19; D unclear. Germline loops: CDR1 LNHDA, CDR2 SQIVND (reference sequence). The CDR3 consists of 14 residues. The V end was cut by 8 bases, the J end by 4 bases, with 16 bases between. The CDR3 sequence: CASSRLGGSDTQYF. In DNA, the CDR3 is TGTGCCAGTTCCAGGCTAGGTGGCTCAGATACGCAGTATTTT. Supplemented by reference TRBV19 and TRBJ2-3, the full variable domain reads DGGITQSPKYLFRKEGQNVTLSCEQNLNHDAMYWYRQDPGQGLRLIYYSQIVNDFQKGDIAEGYSVSREKKESFPLTVTSAQKNPTAFYLCASSRLGGSDTQYFGPGTRLTVL.

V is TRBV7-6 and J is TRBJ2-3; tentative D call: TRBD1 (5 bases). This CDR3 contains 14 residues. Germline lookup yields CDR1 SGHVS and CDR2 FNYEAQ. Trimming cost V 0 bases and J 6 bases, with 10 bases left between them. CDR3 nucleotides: TGTGCCAGCAGCTTAGCCAGGGTTTATGATACGCAGTATTTT. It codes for CASSLARVYDTQYF.

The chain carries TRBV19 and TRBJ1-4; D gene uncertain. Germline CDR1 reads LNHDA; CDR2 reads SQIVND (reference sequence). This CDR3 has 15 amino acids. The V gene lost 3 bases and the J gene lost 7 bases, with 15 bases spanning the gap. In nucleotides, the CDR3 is TGTGCCAGTAGTATCTTGGACGGATCTTCTGAAAAACTGTTTTTT. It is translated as CASSILDGSSEKLFF.

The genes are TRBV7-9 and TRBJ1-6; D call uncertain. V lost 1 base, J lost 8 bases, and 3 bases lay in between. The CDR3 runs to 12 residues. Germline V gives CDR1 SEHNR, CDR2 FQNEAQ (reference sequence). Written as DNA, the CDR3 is TGTGCCAGCAGCTTAGATGATTCACCCCTCCACTTT. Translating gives CASSLDDSPLHF.

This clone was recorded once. CDR3 nucleotide sequence: TGTGCCAGCAGCTTGGGGTCAACAGGGTATGGTACGCAGTATTTT. As protein: CASSLGSTGYGTQYF. The chain has TRBV5-6 and TRBJ2-3, with D perhaps matching TRBD1 (6 bases). CDR3 length: 15 residues. Trimming left V 0 bases short and J 8 bases short, with 16 bases between. The germline V gene encodes CDR1 SGHDT and CDR2 YYEEEE.

CDR3 loop: CASSLQGVLQPQHF. DNA for the CDR3: TGTGCCAGCAGCCTACAGGGGGTGTTGCAGCCCCAGCATTTT. This chain links TRBV5-6 with TRBJ1-5; 8 bases are shared with TRBD1. V was pared by 4 bases and J by 7 bases, with 7 bases of the junction left unmatched. Germline loops: CDR1 SGHDT, CDR2 YYEEEE. This CDR3 spans 14 amino acids.